The entry below gives a single T cell receptor beta chain sequence along with its context. Its antigen remains unknown. TCRdb used MiXCR to reprocess the 5' RACE reads, holding one entry per CDR3 protein. The repertoire holds about 240,000 distinct CDR3 sequences, more than 9.5% seen once, with 3.5% to 5% in the top ten. This CDR3 spans 13 amino acids. From germline, CDR1 is ENHRY and CDR2 SYGVKD. V shed 3 bases and J shed 5 bases, with 8 bases lying between them. This sample is part of a study of identical twins. Study results and limitations: Conclusions came from cross-sectional statistical analysis, not from following the same donors. Memory repertoires lacked the insertion deficit that abundant cord blood beta clonotypes showed.

The sample was also linked to a second study, of yellow fever vaccine responses in identical twins.

The J gene is TRBJ1-5, the V gene TRBV10-3; D gene ambiguous. This TCR derives from a woman younger than 35 in good health. Source material: memory (CD45RO+) T cells sorted from blood. The CDR3 region is CAISDRIDQPQHF. The CDR3 DNA reads TGTGCCATCAGTGACAGAATCGATCAGCCCCAGCATTTT.